Detailed here is one T cell receptor (beta chain). This receptor's antigen is unknown. No base quality values were provided; no much bigger clone lies one nucleotide off. The data belong to a study of CD8+CD57+ T cells in acquired aplastic anemia (dated by TCRdb to about 2018). For context, the study as a whole: A mean of approximately 3 ug of DNA, ranging from 0.2 to 27.4 ug, was extracted from sorted CD4+ and CD8+ cells. For healthy donor samples, the average read count was around 10 million for CD4+ cells and roughly 11 million for CD8+ cells. Overall results and qualifications from the work: Patients and healthy controls showed no significant difference in CD8+ Simpson's diversity (P=0.060). Around 31 CD8+ CDR3 sequences were shared between patients and controls but appeared highly expressed in patients and within their immunodominant clones.

Reading from cysteine to phenylalanine, the CDR3 counts 16 amino acids. CDR3 DNA only is kept here, 48 bases in frame from base 1. V trim: 5 bases; J trim: 4 bases; unmatched bases: 8. The germline V gene yields KGHDR for CDR1 and SFDVKD for CDR2. TCR repertoires of sorted CD4+ and CD8+ blood T cells from severe aplastic anemia patients and healthy subjects were deep-sequenced in the study. Ficoll-Paque density gradient centrifugation was used to isolate peripheral blood mononuclear cells. Before DNA was extracted, CD4+ and CD8+ T cells were sorted using either FACS or magnetic beads. Profiling of TCR beta VDJ combinations and CDR3 sequences used genomic DNA as the template. TCR repertoire sequencing was run on an Illumina HiSeq 2000. The published analysis was carried out like this. Repertoires were assessed using TRBV/TRBJ rearrangement plots, CDR3 size and DJ length profiles, and Simpson's diversity index. The most abundant DNA sequence in the deep sequencing data was defined as the immunodominant clone. CDR3 amino acid sequences were screened for sharing across subjects and were compared with published repertoires and the VDJdb database. The public reads were quality trimmed at Q25 with fastp and then assembled into clones with MiXCR by TCRdb, keeping productive beta chains. Here each entry gathers all rows of one CDR3 protein and keeps the most common genes and DNA. V and J calls and clone size were set by TCRdb, not the authors. This sample comprises roughly 200,000 distinct CDR3 sequences, about 59% of them detected only once. The top ten hold 25% to 30% of the sample.

The rearranged chain carries TRBV24-1 and TRBJ1-5; the junction holds 9 bases that match TRBD1. Sequencing was performed on sorted CD4+, CD8+, or CD8+CD57+ T cells (not recorded which) from PBMCs. The TCR was taken from a human donor in good health. The CDR3 is CATSGGQGRLNQPQHF. Here is the DNA: TGTGCCACCAGTGGGGGACAGGGCCGCCTTAATCAGCCCCAGCATTTT.